This T cell receptor (beta chain) was identified during a study of blood T cell repertoires in COVID-19. On the study more broadly: Some COVID-19 samples were acute and others convalescent; all came from the United States, Italy and Spain. The analysed material was cDNA or gDNA that came from T cells, B-cell-depleted T cells, or PBMCs.

TCRdb's copy holds only in-frame clones and misses some; the assay was immunoSEQ multiplex PCR. The sample lists some 200,000 clones; 85% to 90% were seen once. This clone was observed a single time. CDR1 is MDHEN, CDR2 SYDVKM, per germline. V was cut by 10 bases and J by 1 base, with 14 bases left in between. The CDR3 consists of 14 residues. V and J are TRBV28 and TRBJ1-5; possible D gene TRBD1, 5 bases. The receptor comes from a man over 45 with acute or convalescent COVID-19. Sequencing was done on a sample of peripheral blood. Here the CDR3 reads CATKRGGSNQPQHF. For the CDR3, the DNA is TGTGCCACCAAAAGGGGTGGAAGCAATCAGCCCCAGCATTTT.